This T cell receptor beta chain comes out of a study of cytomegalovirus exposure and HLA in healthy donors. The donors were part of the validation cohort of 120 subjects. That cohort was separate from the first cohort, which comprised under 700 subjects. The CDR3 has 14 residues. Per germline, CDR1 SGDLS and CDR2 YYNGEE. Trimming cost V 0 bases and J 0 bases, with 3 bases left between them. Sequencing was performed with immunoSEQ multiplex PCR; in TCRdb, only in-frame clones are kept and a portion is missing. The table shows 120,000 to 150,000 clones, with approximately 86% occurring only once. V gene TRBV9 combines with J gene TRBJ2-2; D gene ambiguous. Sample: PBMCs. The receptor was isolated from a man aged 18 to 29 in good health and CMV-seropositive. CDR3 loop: CASSVGANTGELFF. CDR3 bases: TGTGCCAGCAGCGTAGGCGCGAACACCGGGGAGCTGTTTTTT.